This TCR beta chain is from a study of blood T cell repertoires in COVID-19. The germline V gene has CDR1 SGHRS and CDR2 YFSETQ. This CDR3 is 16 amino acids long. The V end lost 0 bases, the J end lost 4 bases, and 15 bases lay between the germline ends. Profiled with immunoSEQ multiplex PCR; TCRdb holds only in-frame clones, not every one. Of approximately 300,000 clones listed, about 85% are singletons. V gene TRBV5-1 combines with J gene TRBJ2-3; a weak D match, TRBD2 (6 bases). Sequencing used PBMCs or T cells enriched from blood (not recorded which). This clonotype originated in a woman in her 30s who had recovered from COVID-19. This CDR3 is CASSLGSTTGADTQYF. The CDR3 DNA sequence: TGCGCCAGCAGCTTGGGAAGCACCACGGGGGCAGATACGCAGTATTTT.